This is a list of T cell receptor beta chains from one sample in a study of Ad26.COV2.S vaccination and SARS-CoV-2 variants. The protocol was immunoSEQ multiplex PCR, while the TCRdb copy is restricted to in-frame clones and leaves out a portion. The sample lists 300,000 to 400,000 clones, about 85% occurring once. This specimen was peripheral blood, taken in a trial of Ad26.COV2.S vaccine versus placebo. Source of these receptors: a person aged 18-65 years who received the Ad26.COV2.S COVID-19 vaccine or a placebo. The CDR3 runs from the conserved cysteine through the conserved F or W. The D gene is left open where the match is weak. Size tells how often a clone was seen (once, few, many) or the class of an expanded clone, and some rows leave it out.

DNA: TGTGCCAGCAGCCCGGGACGGAACAATGAGCAGTTCTTC
CDR3: CASSPGRNNEQFF
size: -
D: -
J: TRBJ2-1
length: 13
V: TRBV27

DNA: TGCAGCGTAGCTCTGGCCTCCCAGGGCTCTGGGGCCAACGTCCTGACTTTC
CDR3: CSVALASQGSGANVLTF
size: once
D: -
J: TRBJ2-6
length: 17
V: TRBV29-1

DNA: TGTGCCAGCAGGTTCGGAGGGCGCACAGATACGCAGTATTTT
CDR3: CASRFGGRTDTQYF
size: -
D: -
J: TRBJ2-3
length: 14
V: TRBV7-9

DNA: TGTGCCAGCAGTTACCGCGGGCGGGAGGACACTGAAGCTTTCTTT
CDR3: CASSYRGREDTEAFF
size: -
D: -
J: TRBJ1-1
length: 15
V: TRBV6-5

DNA: TGTGCCAGCAGCCTGGGACAAGAGACCCAGTACTTC
CDR3: CASSLGQETQYF
size: -
D: -
J: TRBJ2-5
length: 12
V: TRBV7-9

DNA: TGTGCCAGCAGCTTGGGGGCCCCCGAGACTGGAAACACCATATATTTT
CDR3: CASSLGAPETGNTIYF
size: -
D: -
J: TRBJ1-3
length: 16
V: TRBV7-9

DNA: TGTGCCAGCAGCTTGGTAGGGGCCATTCAGGCACCCCTCCACTTT
CDR3: CASSLVGAIQAPLHF
size: -
D: -
J: TRBJ1-6
length: 15
V: TRBV5-5

DNA: TGCAGCGTTGAAGAGGGACAGCTAGTGAACACTGAAGCTTTCTTT
CDR3: CSVEEGQLVNTEAFF
size: -
D: TRBD1
J: TRBJ1-1
length: 15
V: TRBV29-1

DNA: TGTGCCAGCAGCCCAAGCAGGTATCGGGCCCATACGCAGTATTTT
CDR3: CASSPSRYRAHTQYF
size: -
D: -
J: TRBJ2-3
length: 15
V: TRBV11-2

DNA: TGTGCCTGGAGTGTACTGTGGAGGGTCCCTTCCTACGAGCAGTACTTC
CDR3: CAWSVLWRVPSYEQYF
size: -
D: -
J: TRBJ2-7
length: 16
V: TRBV30

DNA: TGTGCCAGCAAGAGTTCCACAGGGGACAATGAGCAGTTCTTC
CDR3: CASKSSTGDNEQFF
size: -
D: TRBD1
J: TRBJ2-1
length: 14
V: TRBV2

DNA: TGTGCCACCAGTGATAGAACCGGGCAGGGTGAGCAGTACTTC
CDR3: CATSDRTGQGEQYF
size: -
D: -
J: TRBJ2-7
length: 14
V: TRBV24-1

DNA: TGTGCCAGCAGTTACTCAGACAGATTCTTCTCTGGAAACACCATATATTTT
CDR3: CASSYSDRFFSGNTIYF
size: -
D: -
J: TRBJ1-3
length: 17
V: TRBV6-2/TRBV6-3

DNA: TGTGCCAGCAGCTTAAATTTCGGGCAGATCCAAGAGACCCAGTACTTC
CDR3: CASSLNFGQIQETQYF
size: -
D: -
J: TRBJ2-5
length: 16
V: TRBV7-9

DNA: TGTGCCAGCAGTTACTCTAGTCAGGGTATACACGAGCAGTACTTC
CDR3: CASSYSSQGIHEQYF
size: -
D: -
J: TRBJ2-7
length: 15
V: TRBV6-5

DNA: TGTGCCAGCAGTGAGGGACAGGCTTTCTACAATAGGTCCTACGAGCAGTACTTC
CDR3: CASSEGQAFYNRSYEQYF
size: -
D: TRBD1
J: TRBJ2-7
length: 18
V: TRBV6-4

DNA: TGTGCCAGCAGCCCGAATAGCGTGAATGAGCAGTTCTTC
CDR3: CASSPNSVNEQFF
size: -
D: -
J: TRBJ2-1
length: 13
V: TRBV3-1/TRBV3-2

DNA: TGCGCCAGCCACAGGAGAGAATGGGCTAATGAAAAACTGTTTTTT
CDR3: CASHRREWANEKLFF
size: -
D: -
J: TRBJ1-4
length: 15
V: TRBV4-1

DNA: TGTGCCAGCAGCCCAAATCGGGGGCGTAATGAAAAACTGTTTTTT
CDR3: CASSPNRGRNEKLFF
size: -
D: -
J: TRBJ1-4
length: 15
V: TRBV7-2

DNA: TGTGCCAGCAGCCAAGACAGGGTAGTTGGTGGAAACACCATATATTTT
CDR3: CASSQDRVVGGNTIYF
size: -
D: -
J: TRBJ1-3
length: 16
V: TRBV4-2

DNA: TGTGCCAGCAGCTTACGGCAGCGCTACTCCTACAATGAGCAGTTCTTC
CDR3: CASSLRQRYSYNEQFF
size: -
D: -
J: TRBJ2-1
length: 16
V: TRBV7-8

DNA: TGTGCCAGCACCCCAGACCCTGGGGCCAACACTGAAGCTTTCTTT
CDR3: CASTPDPGANTEAFF
size: few
D: -
J: TRBJ1-1
length: 15
V: TRBV2

DNA: TGCGCCAGCAGCTTGGCTACTCCGGGACAGGGATCGGGCTACACCTTC
CDR3: CASSLATPGQGSGYTF
size: -
D: TRBD1
J: TRBJ1-2
length: 16
V: TRBV5-1

DNA: TGTGCCAGCAGTTTACGGAGCACAGATACGCAGTATTTT
CDR3: CASSLRSTDTQYF
size: -
D: -
J: TRBJ2-3
length: 13
V: TRBV27

DNA: TGTGCCAGCAGCCCGAGGAGAAATCAGCCCCAGCATTTT
CDR3: CASSPRRNQPQHF
size: once
D: -
J: TRBJ1-5
length: 13
V: TRBV6-6

DNA: TGTGCCAGCAGCCCCGGGGTGGGGGGTGAGACCCAGTACTTC
CDR3: CASSPGVGGETQYF
size: once
D: -
J: TRBJ2-5
length: 14
V: TRBV9

DNA: TGTGCCAGCAATTTCTGGGCCAACGTCCTGACTTTC
CDR3: CASNFWANVLTF
size: -
D: -
J: TRBJ2-6
length: 12
V: TRBV6-5

DNA: TGCAGCGTCCAGGCCGGGACCGTGAGTTATGGCTACACCTTC
CDR3: CSVQAGTVSYGYTF
size: -
D: -
J: TRBJ1-2
length: 14
V: TRBV29-1

DNA: TGTGCCAGCAGCCCTGGGACTAGCGGGGGGCTTACCGGGGAGCTGTTTTTT
CDR3: CASSPGTSGGLTGELFF
size: few
D: TRBD2
J: TRBJ2-2
length: 17
V: TRBV11-2

DNA: TGCGCCAGCAGTCAATTCACCTGGGTGGGGCTCACGTACGATGAGCAGTTCTTC
CDR3: CASSQFTWVGLTYDEQFF
size: -
D: -
J: TRBJ2-1
length: 18
V: TRBV23-1

DNA: TGTGCCAGCAGCTTAGGTACGGGATCCGATGAAAAACTGTTTTTT
CDR3: CASSLGTGSDEKLFF
size: -
D: -
J: TRBJ1-4
length: 15
V: TRBV5-4

DNA: TGTGCCAGCAGCTTCCTAGCGGGGATTACTGCACTAGACAATGAGCAGTTCTTC
CDR3: CASSFLAGITALDNEQFF
size: -
D: TRBD2
J: TRBJ2-1
length: 18
V: TRBV11-2

DNA: TGTGCCAGCAGCCCAACCTCCTACGAGCAGTACTTC
CDR3: CASSPTSYEQYF
size: -
D: -
J: TRBJ2-7
length: 12
V: TRBV11-2

DNA: TGTGCCAGCAGCAAAGGGCCCCAGGGGTCTTTCTCTGGGGCCAACGTCCTGACTTTC
CDR3: CASSKGPQGSFSGANVLTF
size: -
D: -
J: TRBJ2-6
length: 19
V: TRBV21-1

DNA: TGCGCCAGCAGCCAAGCGACCCCGGCCCCTGACAACTATGGCTACACCTTC
CDR3: CASSQATPAPDNYGYTF
size: -
D: -
J: TRBJ1-2
length: 17
V: TRBV4-1

DNA: TGTGCCAGCGGCCGGGGGGGCTCGAATCAGCCCCAGCATTTT
CDR3: CASGRGGSNQPQHF
size: -
D: -
J: TRBJ1-5
length: 14
V: TRBV9

DNA: TGTGCCAGCAGTTTTCCGGGGAGGAGGGGGACCCAGTACTTC
CDR3: CASSFPGRRGTQYF
size: -
D: -
J: TRBJ2-5
length: 14
V: TRBV6-5

DNA: TGTGCCATCAGTGAGTCGAGTGGCAACTATGAAGCTTTCTTT
CDR3: CAISESSGNYEAFF
size: -
D: -
J: TRBJ1-1
length: 14
V: TRBV10-3

DNA: TGTGCCAGCAGCTTAGATGGAGCGGCAATCTCCCGCGAGCAGTACTTC
CDR3: CASSLDGAAISREQYF
size: -
D: -
J: TRBJ2-7
length: 16
V: TRBV11-2

DNA: TGTGCCACCAGCAGAGATGAGGGTTCCAACGAGCAGTACTTC
CDR3: CATSRDEGSNEQYF
size: -
D: -
J: TRBJ2-7
length: 14
V: TRBV15

DNA: TGTGCCAGCAGTATCATGGGCCCTCCTCGAGGCGATAATTCACCCCTCCACTTT
CDR3: CASSIMGPPRGDNSPLHF
size: -
D: -
J: TRBJ1-6
length: 18
V: TRBV27

DNA: TGTGCCAGTAAACAGGGTAGGGGCACAGATACGCAGTATTTT
CDR3: CASKQGRGTDTQYF
size: -
D: -
J: TRBJ2-3
length: 14
V: TRBV6-5

DNA: TGTGCCATCAGTGAGTGGGCAGGGGGGAGAGAGGATACGCAGTATTTT
CDR3: CAISEWAGGREDTQYF
size: -
D: -
J: TRBJ2-3
length: 16
V: TRBV10-3

DNA: TGTGCCAGCAGCAGGACAGGGGAGAACACTGAAGCTTTCTTT
CDR3: CASSRTGENTEAFF
size: -
D: TRBD1
J: TRBJ1-1
length: 14
V: TRBV5-4

DNA: TGTGCCAGCAGCTTAGGAGGCCTACAGGGGGGCTACACCTTC
CDR3: CASSLGGLQGGYTF
size: -
D: TRBD1
J: TRBJ1-2
length: 14
V: TRBV7-8

DNA: TGTGCCAGCAGCCAAGCTAGCGGGGGGGCCGCTTTATTC
CDR3: CASSQASGGAALF
size: -
D: TRBD2
J: TRBJ2-7
length: 13
V: TRBV3-1/TRBV3-2

DNA: TGTGCCAGCAAACTAGCGGGGGGAAATGAGCAGTTCTTC
CDR3: CASKLAGGNEQFF
size: few
D: TRBD2
J: TRBJ2-1
length: 13
V: TRBV6-5

DNA: TGTGCCAGCTCCCTCTCGGGGGGCAGGGGGGTCCAAGAGACCCAGTACTTC
CDR3: CASSLSGGRGVQETQYF
size: -
D: -
J: TRBJ2-5
length: 17
V: TRBV21-1

DNA: TGTGCCAGCAGCAACTGGGGGAGTCAAGAGACCCAGTACTTC
CDR3: CASSNWGSQETQYF
size: -
D: -
J: TRBJ2-5
length: 14
V: TRBV7-2

DNA: TGTGCCAGCAGCAAAGAGGAGGGGGCTAATATGAACACTGAAGCTTTCTTT
CDR3: CASSKEEGANMNTEAFF
size: few
D: -
J: TRBJ1-1
length: 17
V: TRBV21-1

DNA: TGTGCCAGCAGTAGACAGCACCCTCCGAACACTGAAGCTTTCTTT
CDR3: CASSRQHPPNTEAFF
size: -
D: -
J: TRBJ1-1
length: 15
V: TRBV6-4

DNA: TGTGCCAGCAGTGTACAGGTCAATCAGCCCCAGCATTTT
CDR3: CASSVQVNQPQHF
size: -
D: -
J: TRBJ1-5
length: 13
V: TRBV28

DNA: TGTGCCAGCAGCCCTCCAGGCAGCAGCTCTGGAAACACCATATATTTT
CDR3: CASSPPGSSSGNTIYF
size: -
D: -
J: TRBJ1-3
length: 16
V: TRBV11-2

DNA: TGTGCCTGGAGTGGAATTCCGGGACCCAAAGAGACCCAGTACTTC
CDR3: CAWSGIPGPKETQYF
size: -
D: -
J: TRBJ2-5
length: 15
V: TRBV30

DNA: TGTGCCAGCAGCTTAGAAACCCCTCTTTATGGCTACACCTTC
CDR3: CASSLETPLYGYTF
size: -
D: -
J: TRBJ1-2
length: 14
V: TRBV7-9

DNA: TGTGCCAGCAGCTTAAGGGGAGTTAACACTGAAGCTTTCTTT
CDR3: CASSLRGVNTEAFF
size: -
D: -
J: TRBJ1-1
length: 14
V: TRBV7-3

DNA: TGTGCCAGCAGTTTATACACTAACTATGGCTACACCTTC
CDR3: CASSLYTNYGYTF
size: -
D: -
J: TRBJ1-2
length: 13
V: TRBV27

DNA: TGCGCCAGCAGCTCCCACCCAAGGACAGGGACCTACGAGCAGTACTTC
CDR3: CASSSHPRTGTYEQYF
size: -
D: TRBD1
J: TRBJ2-7
length: 16
V: TRBV4-1

DNA: TGCAGTGCGAGTCAAGGGGGGGTGAGCACAGATACGCAGTATTTT
CDR3: CSASQGGVSTDTQYF
size: -
D: -
J: TRBJ2-3
length: 15
V: TRBV20-1

DNA: TGTGCCAGCAGCCCCACGAGGCAGCCCTTCGGGGAGCTGTTTTTT
CDR3: CASSPTRQPFGELFF
size: -
D: -
J: TRBJ2-2
length: 15
V: TRBV5-6